Presented here are 14 T cell receptor beta chains from one specimen sequenced in a study of human T cells and chemical hapten exposure. Unique molecular identifiers were affixed to discrete cDNA molecules within the library. TCRdb reanalysed the reads using MiXCR and keeps one entry per CDR3 protein. The table lists about 940 distinct CDR3 sequences, around half of them singletons. Noted treatment: therapeutic diphenylcyclopropenone sensitization with weekly scalp DPC. Sequences were derived from whole blood, sampled before DPC sensitization or 2, 6, or about 24 weeks after (not recorded which). All receptors come from an adult with alopecia areata. Some clones in this sample may be carry-over from other donors' samples. This table probably holds off-target reads from a library built for another chain.

The gene calls are TRBV25-1 and TRBJ2-3; 7 nucleotides line up with TRBD2. Trimming cost V 6 bases and J 8 bases; bases outside gene matches: 11. This CDR3 is 14 amino acids long. Germline V gene lookup returns CDR1 MGHDK and CDR2 SYGVNS. Here the CDR3 reads CASSAPGLGFTQYF. The CDR3, as DNA: TGTGCCAGCAGCGCCCCCGGACTAGGTTTTACGCAGTATTTT.

This clonotype was seen only a few times. The chain is built from TRBV7-3 and TRBJ2-1; the D gene could be TRBD1 or TRBD2 (5 bases each). Germline CDR1 and CDR2: SGHTA and FQGTGA. The CDR3 extends over 13 amino acids. With 0 bases removed from V and 8 bases from J, the gap between germline ends came to 8 bases. CDR3 protein: CASSLTGTHEQFF. CDR3 nucleotide sequence: TGTGCCAGCAGCTTAACTGGGACCCATGAGCAGTTCTTC.

The chain combines TRBV6-1 with TRBJ2-5, with 7 bases lining up with TRBD1. The ends lost 6 bases at V and 5 bases at J; junction bases unmatched: 6. The CDR3 has 13 amino acids. Per germline, CDR1 MNHNS and CDR2 SASEGT. The CDR3 sequence is CASSRDRDETQYF. The CDR3 DNA sequence: TGTGCCAGCAGCCGCGACAGGGACGAGACCCAGTACTTC.

This clonotype has a handful of counts. The gene calls are TRBV2 and TRBJ2-1; D is ambiguous. Germline V CDR1 and CDR2: SNHLY, FYNNEI. This CDR3 is built from 11 residues. V was shortened by 4 bases and J by 8 bases, with 6 bases between the two germline ends. As DNA, the CDR3 is TGTGCCAGCAGTGGAGTAGATGAGCAGTTCTTC. Protein sequence: CASSGVDEQFF.

The chain has TRBV29-1 and TRBJ2-1; 7 bases fit TRBD2. V trimming: 7 bases; J trimming: 5 bases; junction bases outside the gene matches: 5. The germline gives CDR1 SQVTM, CDR2 ANQGSEA. The CDR3 is 12 amino acids. The CDR3 here is CSAKGGDNEQFF. CDR3 sequence (DNA): TGCAGCGCCAAGGGAGGGGACAATGAGCAGTTCTTC.

In this sample, this clonotype turned up once. Compared with germline, one end of the junction differs, possibly owing to a read error. V gene TRBV5-4 combines with J gene TRBJ2-3; 9 nucleotides match TRBD1. Germline CDR1 reads SGHNT; CDR2 reads YYREEE (reference sequence). This CDR3 spans 14 amino acids. The CDR3 region has the DNA TGTGCCAGCTTACAGGGGGCTAGCACAGACACGCAGTATTTT. Residues: CASLQGASTDTQYF.

Only one count was recorded for this clonotype. V is TRBV4-1 and J is TRBJ2-1; TRBD2 matches at 12 bases. J was trimmed by 9 bases and V by 1 base; bases with no gene match: 1. This CDR3 is built from 14 residues. Per germline, CDR1 MGHRA and CDR2 YSYEKL. CDR3 residues: CASSQGLAGVEQFF. The CDR3 DNA reads as TGCGCCAGCAGCCAAGGACTAGCGGGGGTTGAGCAGTTCTTC.

Only one count was recorded for this clonotype. V is TRBV25-1 and J is TRBJ2-6; D remains unclear. This CDR3 has 14 amino acids. The germline CDR1 and CDR2 sequences are MGHDK and SYGVNS. V lost 4 bases, J lost 2 bases, and 6 bases lay in between. CDR3 amino acids: CASSAAAGANVLTF. As DNA, the CDR3 is TGTGCCAGCAGTGCCGCCGCTGGGGCCAACGTCCTGACTTTC.

This clonotype appeared a few times. The chain couples TRBV12-3 or TRBV12-4 to TRBJ1-1; D gene uncertain. Trimming stripped 7 bases from V and 1 base from J, with 13 bases between. The CDR3 is made up of 14 amino acids. The CDR3 here is CASTPREGNTEAFF. The CDR3 nucleotides read TGTGCCAGCACCCCGCGGGAGGGGAACACTGAAGCTTTCTTT.

V and J are TRBV6-6 and TRBJ2-7; the match to TRBD1 covers 7 bases. Trimming removed 7 bases from V and 1 base from J; junction bases left unmatched: 4. Looked up from germline, CDR1 is MNHNY and CDR2 is SVGAGI (reference sequence). The CDR3 spans 13 residues. CDR3: CASTRQGSYEQYF. The CDR3 region has the DNA TGTGCCAGCACCAGACAGGGATCCTACGAGCAGTACTTC.

The chain couples TRBV7-9 to TRBJ2-1; unclear D gene. The CDR3 sequence is 12 residues long. Trimming took off 4 bases at V and 7 bases at J, with 8 bases between the two ends. Germline CDR1 reads SEHNR; CDR2 reads FQNEAQ (reference sequence). The CDR3 protein is CASSSEPNEQFF. DNA for the CDR3: TGTGCCAGCAGCTCAGAGCCAAATGAGCAGTTCTTC.

This clonotype was recorded a few times. The chain joins TRBV12-3 or TRBV12-4 to TRBJ1-6, with a tentative D call TRBD1 (6 bases). Trimming left V 3 bases short and J 6 bases short, with 9 bases between. The CDR3 has 14 residues. DNA for the CDR3: TGTGCCAGCAGTTTTGCCAGGGGTAATTCACCCCTCCACTTT. It encodes CASSFARGNSPLHF.

This clonotype turned up a few times. The CDR3 is CASSLGLADEQYF. The CDR3 DNA is TGTGCCAGCAGTTTAGGACTAGCGGACGAGCAGTACTTC. The chain carries TRBV27 and TRBJ2-7; 10 bases are shared with TRBD2. This CDR3 is 13 amino acids long. V lost 2 bases and J lost 5; bases outside the gene matches: 0. Germline lookup yields CDR1 MNHEY and CDR2 SMNVEV (reference sequence).

The chain combines TRBV6-6 with TRBJ1-2, with TRBD1 matching 11 bases. Germline loops: CDR1 MNHNY, CDR2 SVGAGI (reference sequence). The CDR3 consists of 12 residues. CDR3 sequence (DNA): TGTGCGGCGGGAGGACAGGGGGCCGGCTACACCTTC. It specifies CAAGGQGAGYTF.